Listed here are 11 T cell receptor beta chains from one sample, sequenced in a study of blood T cell repertoires in COVID-19. Assay: immunoSEQ multiplex PCR; the TCRdb copy retains only in-frame clones and omits some. The sample lists about 80,000 clones, 80% to 85% occurring once. Sequenced material: peripheral blood. The receptors shown here come from a human donor in a cohort sampled during active COVID-19.

The chain couples TRBV19 to TRBJ2-2; 8 bases align to TRBD1. Germline V CDR1 and CDR2: LNHDA, SQIVND (reference sequence). V was clipped by 3 bases and J by 7 bases; unmatched bases: 4. The CDR3 runs 14 residues. CDR3 nucleotide sequence: TGTGCCAGTAGTATCCAGGGGGCTGGCGGGGAGCTGTTTTTT. It yields the protein CASSIQGAGGELFF. Full variable domain (outside the CDR3, taken from reference TRBV19 and TRBJ2-2): DGGITQSPKYLFRKEGQNVTLSCEQNLNHDAMYWYRQDPGQGLRLIYYSQIVNDFQKGDIAEGYSVSREKKESFPLTVTSAQKNPTAFYLCASSIQGAGGELFFGEGSRLTVL.

This chain joins TRBV18 and TRBJ1-4; a weak D match, TRBD1 (5 bases). The CDR3 is made up of 15 amino acids. Trimming took off 5 bases at V and 1 base at J, with 11 bases between the two ends. In germline, CDR1 is KGHSH, CDR2 LQKENI. In DNA, the CDR3 is TGTGCCAGCTCAATCTGGGGCGGAACTAATGAAAAACTGTTTTTT. Protein sequence: CASSIWGGTNEKLFF.

V and J are TRBV28 and TRBJ2-7; tentatively, D is TRBD1 (6 bases). There are 11 residues in the CDR3. Looked up from germline, CDR1 is MDHEN and CDR2 is SYDVKM. Trimming shortened V by 3 bases and J by 7 bases, and 7 bases separated the two germline ends. Written as DNA, the CDR3 is TGTGCCAGCAGTTTTAGGGGGGAGCAGTACTTC. Protein: CASSFRGEQYF.

The chain is built from TRBV10-3 and TRBJ2-7; 9 bases match TRBD1. CDR1 is ENHRY, CDR2 SYGVKD, per germline. The junction had 9 bases not matched to a gene; V was cut back by 9 bases and J by 3 bases. CDR3 length equals 14 residues. The CDR3 is CAIGRQGVGYEQYF. CDR3 coding DNA: TGTGCCATTGGGCGACAGGGGGTAGGCTACGAGCAGTACTTC.

The chain couples TRBV24-1 to TRBJ2-1; D possibly corresponds to TRBD2 (5 bases). V was trimmed by 6 bases and J by 5 bases, leaving 16 bases between them. CDR3 length: 15 residues. CDR1 and CDR2 (germline): KGHDR, SFDVKD. CDR3 residues: CATSMGNGLHNEQFF. CDR3 bases: TGTGCCACCAGTATGGGAAACGGACTCCACAATGAGCAGTTCTTC.

V is TRBV6-5 and J is TRBJ2-7; 9 bases agree with TRBD1. The CDR3 extends over 13 amino acids. The germline gives CDR1 MNHEY, CDR2 SVGAGI. Unmatched junction bases numbered 4, after V lost 8 bases and J lost 2 bases. The chain's CDR3 is CASLQGATYEQYF. The CDR3 DNA is TGTGCCAGCCTACAGGGGGCCACCTACGAGCAGTACTTC.

This clone appeared a single time. This sequence joins TRBV5-6 and TRBJ2-3; D is possibly TRBD2 (5 bases). Trimming left V 6 bases short and J 4 bases short, with 9 bases between. Per the germline V gene, CDR1 is SGHDT and CDR2 is YYEEEE. CDR3 length equals 12 residues. The CDR3 DNA reads as TGTGCCAGCACCAACGGGGCAGATACGCAGTATTTT. Protein: CASTNGADTQYF.

The chain recombines TRBV3-1 (or the pseudogene TRBV3-2) with TRBJ2-1, with a weak D call TRBD1 (5 bases). There are 17 residues in the CDR3. Germline V CDR1 and CDR2: LGHDT, YNNKEL (reference sequence). V lost 5 bases and J 0 bases, leaving 17 bases between the germline ends. CDR3 sequence: CASSSRDSPNSYNEQFF. The CDR3 bases are TGTGCCAGCAGCTCCCGCGACAGCCCAAACTCCTACAATGAGCAGTTCTTC.

V is TRBV5-1 and J is TRBJ2-1; 10 bases map to TRBD1. This CDR3 region has 15 residues. J gave up 8 bases and V 0 bases, and 5 bases lay outside the gene matches. The V gene's germline CDR1 is SGHRS and CDR2 YFSETQ. Written as DNA, the CDR3 is TGCGCCAGCAGCTTGGGACAGGGGGCGTATGATGAGCAGTTCTTC. Protein: CASSLGQGAYDEQFF.

A single count supports this clone. The chain joins TRBV19 to TRBJ1-1; no firm D call. The ends were cut back, 2 bases at V and 1 base at J, with 5 bases in the middle. There are 13 residues in the CDR3. In germline, CDR1 is LNHDA, CDR2 SQIVND (reference sequence). The CDR3 coding sequence is TGTGCCAGTAGTATAACGGGGAACACTGAAGCTTTCTTT. Residues: CASSITGNTEAFF. The full variable domain, in which reference TRBV19 and TRBJ1-1 provide the parts outside the CDR3, is DGGITQSPKYLFRKEGQNVTLSCEQNLNHDAMYWYRQDPGQGLRLIYYSQIVNDFQKGDIAEGYSVSREKKESFPLTVTSAQKNPTAFYLCASSITGNTEAFFGQGTRLTVV.

In the case of this clone: An end of the junction differs from the germline gene, which may be a read error. V gene TRBV2 combines with J gene TRBJ1-4, with D possibly being TRBD1 (6 bases). The CDR3 loop spans 15 amino acids. Germline loops: CDR1 SNHLY, CDR2 FYNNEI. CDR3 loop: CASSQARTANEKLFF. In DNA, the CDR3 is TGTGCCAGCAGTCAAGCTAGGACAGCAAATGAAAAACTGTTTTTT.